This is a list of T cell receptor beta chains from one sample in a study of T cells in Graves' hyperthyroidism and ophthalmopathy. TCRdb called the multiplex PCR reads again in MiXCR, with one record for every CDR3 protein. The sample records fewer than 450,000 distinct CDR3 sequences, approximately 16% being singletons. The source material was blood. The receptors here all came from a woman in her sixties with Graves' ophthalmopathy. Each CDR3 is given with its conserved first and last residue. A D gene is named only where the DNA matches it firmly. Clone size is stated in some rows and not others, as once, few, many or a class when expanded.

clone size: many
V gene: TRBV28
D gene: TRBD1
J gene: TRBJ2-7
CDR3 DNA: TGTGCCAGTGGCCTGAGGACAGGCGTCTACGAGCAGTACTTC
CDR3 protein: CASGLRTGVYEQYF

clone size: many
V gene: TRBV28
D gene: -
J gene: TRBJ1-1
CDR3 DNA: TGTGCCAGCAGTTTACGGACACCCAACACTGAAGCTTTCTTT
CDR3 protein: CASSLRTPNTEAFF

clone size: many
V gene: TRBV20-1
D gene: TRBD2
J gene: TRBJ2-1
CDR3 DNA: TGCAGTGCTAGTCCTTCTAGACTAGCGGGAAGAGGCCGCTCCTACAATGAGCAGTTCTTC
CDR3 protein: CSASPSRLAGRGRSYNEQFF

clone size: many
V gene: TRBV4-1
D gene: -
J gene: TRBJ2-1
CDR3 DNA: TGCGCCAGCAGCCAATTACTGCGATACAATGAGCAGTTCTTC
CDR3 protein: CASSQLLRYNEQFF

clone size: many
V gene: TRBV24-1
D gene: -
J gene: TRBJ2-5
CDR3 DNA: TGTGCCACCAGTGATTTCGGGGCAGGGGCAGAGACCCAGTACTTC
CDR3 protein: CATSDFGAGAETQYF

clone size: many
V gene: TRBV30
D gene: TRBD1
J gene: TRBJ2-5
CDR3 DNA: TGTGCCCACGGGACAGGGAAAGAGACCCAGTACTTC
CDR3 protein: CAHGTGKETQYF

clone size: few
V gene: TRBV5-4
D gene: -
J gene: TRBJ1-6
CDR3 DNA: TGTGCCAGCAGCTTGGTCCGGGGGCGCTCAAATTCACCCCTCCACTTT
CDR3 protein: CASSLVRGRSNSPLHF

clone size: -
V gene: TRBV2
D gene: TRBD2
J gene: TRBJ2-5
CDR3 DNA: TGTGCCAGCAGTCTGACTAGCGGGAAAGAGACCCAGTACTTC
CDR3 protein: CASSLTSGKETQYF

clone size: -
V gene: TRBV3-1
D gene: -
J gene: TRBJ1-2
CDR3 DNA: TGTGCCAGCAGCCCCCGACAGAACTATGGCTACACCTTC
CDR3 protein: CASSPRQNYGYTF

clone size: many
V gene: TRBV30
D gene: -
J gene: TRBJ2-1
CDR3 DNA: TGTGGGGGCGGAAGCTCCTACAATGAGCAGTTCTTC
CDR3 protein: CGGGSSYNEQFF

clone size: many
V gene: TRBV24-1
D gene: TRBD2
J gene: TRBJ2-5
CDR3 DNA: TGTGCCACCAGCCCGGAGGGAGGGTTGGAGACCCAGTACTTC
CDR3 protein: CATSPEGGLETQYF

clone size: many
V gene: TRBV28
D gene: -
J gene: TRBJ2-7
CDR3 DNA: TGTGCCAGCAGTTTACTCTTGCTAAGCCAAGACTACGAGCAGTACTTC
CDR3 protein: CASSLLLLSQDYEQYF

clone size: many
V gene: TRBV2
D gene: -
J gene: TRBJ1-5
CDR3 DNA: TGTGCCAGCAGTGAAGAGGCGCTCAATCAGCCCCAGCATTTT
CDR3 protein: CASSEEALNQPQHF

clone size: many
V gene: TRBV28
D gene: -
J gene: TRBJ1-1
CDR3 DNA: TGTGCCAGCACCAGGTCTCCCCCGGCTGAAGCTTTCTTT
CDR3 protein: CASTRSPPAEAFF

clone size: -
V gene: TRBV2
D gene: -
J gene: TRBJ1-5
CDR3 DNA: TGTGCCAGCAGTCCGGACAGCCCAGATCAGCCCCAGCATTTT
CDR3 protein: CASSPDSPDQPQHF

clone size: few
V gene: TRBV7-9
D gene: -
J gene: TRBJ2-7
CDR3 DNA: TGTACCAGCAGCTTAGACCCTGGGTACGAGCAGTACTTC
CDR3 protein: CTSSLDPGYEQYF

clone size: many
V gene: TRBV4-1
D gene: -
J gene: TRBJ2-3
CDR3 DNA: TGCGCCAGCAGCCAAGATCAGGGAGTCGGGGTCGTGTTTGATACGCAGTATTTT
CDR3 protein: CASSQDQGVGVVFDTQYF

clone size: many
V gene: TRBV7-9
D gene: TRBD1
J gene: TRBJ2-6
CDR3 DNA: TGTGCCAGCAGCTTAGTGCGCACAGGGGGCGTTTTGGTGGGGGCCAACGTCCTGACTTTC
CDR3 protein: CASSLVRTGGVLVGANVLTF

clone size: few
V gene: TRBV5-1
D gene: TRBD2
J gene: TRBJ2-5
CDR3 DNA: TGCGCCAGCAGCTTGGCGGAGGGCGGGAGTTGGACCCAGTACTTC
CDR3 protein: CASSLAEGGSWTQYF

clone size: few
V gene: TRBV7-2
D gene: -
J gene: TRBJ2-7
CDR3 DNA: TGTGCCAGCAGCTTAGCCGAGTACGAGCAGTACTTC
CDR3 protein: CASSLAEYEQYF

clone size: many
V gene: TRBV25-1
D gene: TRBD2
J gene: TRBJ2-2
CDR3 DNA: TGTGCCAGCAGTGAATTAAGACCCGGTACTAGCGGGGACCGGGGTGCGAACACCGGGGAGCTGTTTTTT
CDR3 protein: CASSELRPGTSGDRGANTGELFF

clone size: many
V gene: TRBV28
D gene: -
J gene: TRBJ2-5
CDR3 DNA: TGTGCCAGCAGTTTATGGGGTCAGGGTAACCAAGAGACCCAGTACTTC
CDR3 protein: CASSLWGQGNQETQYF

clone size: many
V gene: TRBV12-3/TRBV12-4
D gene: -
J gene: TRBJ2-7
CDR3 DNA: TGTGCCAGCAGTTCGGGACGGTACGAGCAGTACTTC
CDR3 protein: CASSSGRYEQYF

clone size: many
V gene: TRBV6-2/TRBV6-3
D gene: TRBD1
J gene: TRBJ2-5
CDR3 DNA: TGTGCCAGCAGGGATGGAGACAGGGTCCTTATCCAAGAGACCCAGTACTTC
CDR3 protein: CASRDGDRVLIQETQYF

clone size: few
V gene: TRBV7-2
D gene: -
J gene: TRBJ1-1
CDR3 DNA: TGTGCCAGCAGCTTATCCAAGACTGAAGCTTTCTTT
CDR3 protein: CASSLSKTEAFF

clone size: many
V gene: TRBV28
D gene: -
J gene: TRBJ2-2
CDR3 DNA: TGTGCCAGCAGTTCGGAGGGGGCGACCAACACCGGGGAGCTGTTTTTT
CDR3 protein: CASSSEGATNTGELFF

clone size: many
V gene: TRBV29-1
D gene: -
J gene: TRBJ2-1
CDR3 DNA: TGCAGCGTTGGTTCAGCCTACAATGAGCAGTTCTTC
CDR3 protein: CSVGSAYNEQFF

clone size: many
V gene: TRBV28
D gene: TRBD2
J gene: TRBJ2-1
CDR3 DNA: TGTGCCAGCAGACGGGGGACTAGCGGGAGAGGGTTTGCGAATGAGCAGTTCTTC
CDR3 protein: CASRRGTSGRGFANEQFF

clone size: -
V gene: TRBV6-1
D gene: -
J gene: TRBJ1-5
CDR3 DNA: TGTGTCAGCACGCCGTTTGAAAATGATCAGCCCCAGCATTTT
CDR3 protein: CVSTPFENDQPQHF

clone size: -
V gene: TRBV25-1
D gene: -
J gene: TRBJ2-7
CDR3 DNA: TGTGCCAGCAGTGACGTCGGGACACTCTACGAGCAGTACTTC
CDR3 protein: CASSDVGTLYEQYF

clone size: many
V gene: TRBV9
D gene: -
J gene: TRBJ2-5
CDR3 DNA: TGTGCCAGCAGCCCCGGAGGAGAGTACCAAGAGACCCAGTACTTC
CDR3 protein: CASSPGGEYQETQYF

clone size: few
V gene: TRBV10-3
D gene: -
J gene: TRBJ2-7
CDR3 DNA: TGTGCCTCCGGGGTTTTGAACGAGCAGTACTTC
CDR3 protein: CASGVLNEQYF

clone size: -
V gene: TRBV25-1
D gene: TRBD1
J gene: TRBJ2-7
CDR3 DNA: TGTGCCAGCAGCAGGCCAGGGGACAGCTCCTACGAGCAGTACTTC
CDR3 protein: CASSRPGDSSYEQYF

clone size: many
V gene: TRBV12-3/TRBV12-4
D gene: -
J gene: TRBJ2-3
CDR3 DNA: TGTGCCAGCAGTTTAGGCAGGGCTGGGACAGATACGCAGTATTTT
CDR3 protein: CASSLGRAGTDTQYF

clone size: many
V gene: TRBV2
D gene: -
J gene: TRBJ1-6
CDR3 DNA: TGTGCCAGCAGTACAGGGATTAATTCACCCCTCCACTTT
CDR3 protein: CASSTGINSPLHF

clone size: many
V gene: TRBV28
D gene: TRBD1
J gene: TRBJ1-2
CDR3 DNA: TGTGCCAGCAGTCCGGGACAGGGGTTCAATGGCTACACCTTC
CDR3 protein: CASSPGQGFNGYTF

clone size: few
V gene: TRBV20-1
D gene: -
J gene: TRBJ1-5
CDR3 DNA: TGCAGTGCTAGAGGTAGGGACGATCAGCCCCAGCATTTT
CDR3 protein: CSARGRDDQPQHF

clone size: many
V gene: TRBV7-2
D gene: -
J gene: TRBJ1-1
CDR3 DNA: TGTGCCAGCAGCTTCAGGGGAGGGGACACTGAAGCTTTCTTT
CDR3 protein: CASSFRGGDTEAFF

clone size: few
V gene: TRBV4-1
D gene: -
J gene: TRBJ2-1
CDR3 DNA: TGCGCCAGCAGCCAAGATGGTCTAGCCCACAATGAGCAGTTCTTC
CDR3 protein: CASSQDGLAHNEQFF

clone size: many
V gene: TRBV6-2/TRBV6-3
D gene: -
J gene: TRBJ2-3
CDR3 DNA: TGTGCCAGCCTAGGAGGGCGCGGCTCAGATACGCAGTATTTT
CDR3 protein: CASLGGRGSDTQYF

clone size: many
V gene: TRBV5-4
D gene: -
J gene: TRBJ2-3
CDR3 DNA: TGTGCCAGCAGCTTGGAGGCGATCATCACAGATACGCAGTATTTT
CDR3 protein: CASSLEAIITDTQYF